The next 10 T cell receptor beta chains were all read from a single sample in a study of OX40 agonist ivuxolimab in advanced cancers. Using immunoSEQ multiplex PCR, the repertoire was profiled, and TCRdb retains in-frame clones only, with some absent. The sample shows tens of thousands of clones, around 90% of them seen only once. The material was CD4+ or CD8+ T cells sorted from blood, obtained in a trial of the OX40 agonist ivuxolimab. Receptors were obtained from an adult with an advanced solid tumor such as melanoma, head and neck, liver or kidney cancer.

The chain uses TRBV7-2 and TRBJ2-7, with D maybe TRBD1 (6 bases). Trimming removed 5 bases at V and 0 bases at J, with 8 bases between. CDR1 SGHTA and CDR2 FQGNSA come from the germline V gene. This CDR3 spans 13 amino acids. Here the CDR3 DNA reads TGTGCCAGCAGCCAGGGGTTCTCCTACGAGCAGTACTTC. This encodes CASSQGFSYEQYF.

The rearrangement links TRBV6-5 to TRBJ2-2; D may be TRBD1 or TRBD2 (5 bases each). V lost 0 bases and J 6 bases, leaving 14 bases between the germline ends. This CDR3 is built from 16 residues. Germline loops: CDR1 MNHEY, CDR2 SVGAGI. The DNA for the CDR3 is TGTGCCAGCAGTTACTCGAAAACAGGAGGTGCCGGGGAGCTGTTTTTT. Amino acid sequence: CASSYSKTGGAGELFF.

Only one count was recorded for this clone. This chain joins TRBV12-5 and TRBJ1-1, with 9 bases fitting TRBD1. The V and J ends lost 4 bases and 5 bases, in that order; junction bases with no gene match: 2. The germline gives CDR1 LGHNT, CDR2 FRNRAP. The CDR3 is 13 amino acids. CDR3 bases: TGTGCTAGTGGTTCCGGACAGGGGACTGAAGCTTTCTTT. This codes for CASGSGQGTEAFF.

The chain uses TRBV5-1 and TRBJ2-2, with D maybe TRBD1 (5 bases). This CDR3 contains 13 residues. CDR1 is SGHRS, CDR2 YFSETQ, per germline. Trimming shortened V by 7 bases and J by 1 base, and 8 bases separated the two germline ends. The CDR3 DNA reads TGCGCCAGCCGTACAGGGAACACCGGGGAGCTGTTTTTT. Translation: CASRTGNTGELFF.

This chain connects TRBV28 to TRBJ2-4; 7 bases are a match to TRBD1. V shed 6 bases, J shed 3 bases, and the junction held 8 bases outside the gene matches. The germline gives CDR1 MDHEN, CDR2 SYDVKM. CDR3 length: 15 residues. For the CDR3, the DNA is TGTGCCAGCAGCACCTCCGGGACAGTCAAAAACATTCAGTACTTC. This sequence encodes CASSTSGTVKNIQYF.

A remark on this clone: One end of the junction does not line up with germline, which may come from a read error. Here the CDR3 reads CASSYRDRWIF. CDR3 nucleotide sequence: TGTGCCAGCAGTTACCGGGACAGGTGGATCTTC. This chain joins TRBV6-6 and TRBJ2-1; 8 positions agree with TRBD1. The germline V gene encodes CDR1 MNHNY and CDR2 SVGAGI (reference sequence). CDR3 length: 11 amino acids.

This rearrangement joins TRBV7-2 to TRBJ2-1; 14 bases fit TRBD2. Germline V gives CDR1 SGHTA, CDR2 FQGNSA. V shed 1 base, J shed 7 bases, and the junction held 3 bases outside the gene matches. This CDR3 is built from 16 residues. The CDR3 region is CASSLVGTSGGNEQFF. The CDR3 bases are TGTGCCAGCAGCTTAGTTGGGACTAGCGGGGGTAATGAGCAGTTCTTC.

CDR3 bases: TGTGCCTGGAGTGTAGATGGCACTAGCGGGAGTAATGAGCAGTTCTTC. Encoded protein: CAWSVDGTSGSNEQFF. V gene TRBV30 combines with J gene TRBJ2-1; 11 bases are a match to TRBD2. The germline CDR1 and CDR2 sequences are GTSNPN and SVGIG (reference sequence). This CDR3 comprises 16 residues. V dropped 0 bases and J dropped 7; count of bases not matched to a gene: 8.

The genes are TRBV6-1 and TRBJ2-3; no reliable D call. The length of the CDR3 is 13 residues. The V gene lost 2 bases and the J gene lost 3 bases, with 6 bases spanning the gap. The germline V gene encodes CDR1 MNHNS and CDR2 SASEGT. In nucleotides, the CDR3 is TGTGCCAGCAGTGAATCAGTAACAGATACGCAGTATTTT. Its translation is CASSESVTDTQYF.

The rearrangement uses TRBV7-2 and TRBJ2-2; the D gene is possibly TRBD1 (5 bases). Germline V CDR1 and CDR2: SGHTA, FQGNSA. The ends were cut back, 3 bases at V and 5 bases at J, with 13 bases in the middle. The CDR3 extends over 15 amino acids. The CDR3 sequence: CASSLQGVGTGELFF. For the CDR3, the DNA is TGTGCCAGCAGCTTGCAAGGGGTTGGGACCGGGGAGCTGTTTTTT.